These T cell receptor beta chains were read from a single sample in a study of cytomegalovirus exposure and HLA in healthy donors. Measured with immunoSEQ multiplex PCR; TCRdb has only the in-frame clones, and not every one. Of 110,000 to 150,000 clones detected, roughly 77% appear once; the ten largest clones hold more than 3%. What was sequenced was PBMCs. These receptors all stem from a female donor in good health and CMV-seronegative. CDR3s include the opening cysteine and the closing phenylalanine or tryptophan. The D gene is left open where the match is weak. A clone size is listed for some rows: how often the clone was seen (once, few, many), or a class if it is expanded.

V,J,D,size,CDR3,DNA
TRBV7-9,TRBJ1-1,TRBD1,.,CASSLGDRGNTEAFF,TGTGCCAGCAGCTTGGGGGACAGGGGGAACACTGAAGCTTTCTTT
TRBV2,TRBJ2-3,TRBD2,.,CASSELAGGTDTQYF,TGTGCCAGCAGTGAACTAGCGGGGGGCACAGATACGCAGTATTTT
TRBV5-5,TRBJ2-5,.,.,CASSLEGVYQETQYF,TGTGCCAGCAGCTTGGAAGGGGTTTACCAAGAGACCCAGTACTTC
TRBV29-1,TRBJ2-2,TRBD2,.,CSVETSGAGELFF,TGCAGCGTTGAAACTAGCGGGGCCGGGGAGCTGTTTTTT
TRBV13,TRBJ2-5,TRBD2,.,CASSEGLAGGPTKISQERAQYF,TGTGCCAGCAGCGAAGGACTAGCGGGAGGGCCCACCAAGATTAGCCAAGAAAGAGCCCAGTACTTC
TRBV6-6,TRBJ2-3,TRBD2,.,CASSYGRGADTQYF,TGTGCCAGCAGTTATGGGCGGGGGGCAGATACGCAGTATTTT
TRBV7-2,TRBJ2-7,.,.,CASSPKRAFSYEQYF,TGTGCCAGCAGTCCAAAGCGCGCCTTCTCCTACGAGCAGTACTTC
TRBV18,TRBJ1-1,.,.,CASSPREDTEAFF,TGTGCCAGCTCACCCCGGGAGGATACTGAAGCTTTCTTT
TRBV2,TRBJ2-2,.,few,CASSQDSPTNTGELFF,TGTGCCAGCAGTCAGGACAGTCCAACGAACACCGGGGAGCTGTTTTTT
TRBV6-1,TRBJ1-3,.,.,CASSEYGTTGNTIYF,TGTGCCAGCAGTGAATATGGTACAACGGGAAACACCATATATTTT
TRBV28,TRBJ2-5,TRBD1,.,CASRPTGDETQYF,TGTGCCAGCAGACCGACAGGGGACGAGACCCAGTACTTC
TRBV7-2,TRBJ1-2,.,.,CASSLRQLMGYTF,TGTGCCAGCAGCTTACGACAGCTTATGGGCTACACCTTC
TRBV7-8,TRBJ1-3,.,.,CASSLQVSGNTIYF,TGTGCCAGCAGCTTACAGGTCTCTGGAAACACCATATATTTT
TRBV6-5,TRBJ1-4,.,.,CASSAGLSNEKLFF,TGTGCCAGCAGTGCCGGACTGAGTAATGAAAAACTGTTTTTT
TRBV4-1,TRBJ1-1,TRBD1,few,CASSQALGQDEAFF,TGCGCCAGCAGCCAAGCCCTCGGACAGGATGAAGCTTTCTTT
TRBV18,TRBJ1-5,.,.,CASSLTSGDQPQHF,TGTGCCAGCTCACTGACCTCAGGGGATCAGCCCCAGCATTTT
TRBV4-3,TRBJ2-2,TRBD2,few,CASSQVVLAGGNTGELFF,TGCGCCAGCAGCCAAGTGGTACTAGCGGGAGGGAACACCGGGGAGCTGTTTTTT
TRBV9,TRBJ1-6,.,.,CASSVRGSNSPLHF,TGTGCCAGCAGCGTAAGGGGAAGTAATTCACCCCTCCACTTT
TRBV19,TRBJ2-7,TRBD1,.,CASSIGTGGYEQYF,TGTGCCAGTAGTATTGGGACAGGGGGCTACGAGCAGTACTTC
TRBV19,TRBJ1-5,.,.,CAIGRGSNQPQHF,TGTGCCATCGGGAGGGGGTCGAATCAGCCCCAGCATTTT
TRBV6-1,TRBJ2-7,.,.,CASSEHGRYYEQYF,TGTGCCAGCAGTGAACATGGGAGATACTACGAGCAGTACTTC
TRBV6-5,TRBJ1-1,.,.,CASSYSPPGTEAFF,TGCGCCAGCAGTTACTCACCCCCAGGCACTGAAGCTTTCTTT
TRBV4-3,TRBJ2-1,.,.,CASSQERYSQEAEQFF,TGCGCCAGCAGCCAAGAAAGGTATAGCCAAGAGGCTGAGCAGTTCTTC
TRBV2,TRBJ2-2,.,.,CASTLASVDGELFF,TGTGCCAGCACCCTGGCTAGCGTGGACGGGGAGCTGTTTTTT
TRBV9,TRBJ2-1,.,.,CASSVGGRSYNEQFF,TGTGCCAGCAGCGTAGGAGGGAGGTCGTACAATGAGCAGTTCTTC
TRBV6-1,TRBJ2-7,TRBD2,.,CASSGGTSGSYEQYF,TGTGCCAGCAGTGGAGGGACTAGCGGCTCCTACGAGCAGTACTTC
TRBV7-9,TRBJ2-1,TRBD2,.,CASSLVAGLSGSRNEQFF,TGTGCCAGCAGCTTAGTGGCAGGGCTAAGCGGGAGCCGCAATGAGCAGTTCTTC
TRBV5-1,TRBJ2-3,.,.,CASSINTDTQYF,TGCGCCAGCAGCATAAACACAGATACGCAGTATTTT